This T cell receptor (beta chain) came from a study of T cell responses to AZD1222 COVID-19 vaccine. The study's findings and limits: The repertoires were collected only after the peak T cell response. Close to half of all spike-specific TCRs reportedly target regions of the variants that are unmutated. The donor group comprised mostly white British people and more females; the analysis possibly underestimated clonal diversity.

A remark on this clone: The antigen is not known.

Assay used: immunoSEQ multiplex PCR; TCRdb lists only in-frame clones, some missing. The table lists approximately 98,000 clones, 86% of them singletons. This TCR was sampled from an adult in good health. The sequenced sample was peripheral blood, obtained on day 0 of AZD1222 vaccination.

CDR3 in amino acids: CASSLGLDHGELFF. The CDR3 nucleotides read TGTGCCAGCAGCCTCGGTTTAGACCACGGGGAGCTGTTTTTT. This chain links TRBV7-9 with TRBJ2-2; D ambiguous. The CDR3 length is 14 residues. Germline values: CDR1 SEHNR, CDR2 FQNEAQ (reference sequence). Trimming removed 5 bases from V and 7 bases from J, with 14 bases in between.